The 4 T cell receptor beta chains reported below all come from one sample, sequenced in a study of blood T cells in healthy people across ages (dated by TCRdb to between 2015 and 2017). The library was built by means of 5' RACE. Reads for this sample came from an Illumina HiSeq 2500. A second PCR of roughly 7 to 11 cycles was performed with a sample-barcoded 5' primer and a J-beta primer mix. TCRdb itself trimmed the public reads at Q25 with fastp, ran MiXCR and retained productive beta chains. Rows are combined by CDR3 protein, so each entry shows the most common genes and DNA. Within this sample are roughly 800,000 distinct CDR3 sequences, with 20% to 30% of them counted one time only. The leading ten clones occupy more than 8% of the sample. The same data also contributed to another study, on T cells of mothers and their children.

Sequencing input: blood. These receptors came from a boy aged 5-17 years in good health.

This clonotype was picked up a small number of times. The CDR3 DNA reads TGTGCCAGCAGCTTCTGGGGCAGGGAGGTTGAGACCCAGTACTTC. It translates to CASSFWGREVETQYF. This chain uses TRBV7-8 with TRBJ2-5, with TRBD2 as a possible D gene (6 bases). Germline V gives CDR1 SGHVS, CDR2 FQNEAQ. The V end lost 3 bases, the J end lost 5 bases, and 16 bases lay between the germline ends. The CDR3 is 15 amino acids.

Concerning this clonotype itself: Relative to the germline gene, one junction end is altered; a read error may explain this. The V gene is TRBV7-7, the J gene TRBJ2-1, with D unresolved. The germline V gene has CDR1 SSHAT and CDR2 FNYEAQ (reference sequence). The CDR3 runs 13 residues. As DNA, the CDR3 is TGTGCTAGCAGCCTGGGCCTTTTGGATGAGCAGTTCTTC. Translating gives CASSLGLLDEQFF.

This chain uses TRBV9 with TRBJ2-3; 7 bases map to TRBD2. With V trimmed by 3 bases and J by 2 bases, 9 bases remained unmatched. CDR3 length equals 16 residues. CDR1 and CDR2 (germline): SGDLS, YYNGEE. The CDR3 region has the DNA TGTGCCAGCAGCGCGTGGTGGGGGGGGAACACAGATACGCAGTATTTT. Protein: CASSAWWGGNTDTQYF.

This clonotype was observed a handful of times. V and J are TRBV11-1 and TRBJ2-1; perhaps TRBD2 as D (6 bases). CDR1 and CDR2 (germline): SGHAT, FQDESV (reference sequence). V was trimmed by 3 bases and J by 0 bases, leaving 9 bases between them. The CDR3 is made up of 15 amino acids. The CDR3 nucleotides read TGTGCCAGCAGCTTGGCGGGAATCTCCTACAATGAGCAGTTCTTC. This sequence encodes CASSLAGISYNEQFF. Drawing the rest from reference TRBV11-1 and TRBJ2-1, the complete variable domain is EAEVAQSPRYKITEKSQAVAFWCDPISGHATLYWYRQILGQGPELLVQFQDESVVDDSQLPKDRFSAERLKGVDSTLKIQPAELGDSAMYLCASSLAGISYNEQFFGPGTRLTVL.